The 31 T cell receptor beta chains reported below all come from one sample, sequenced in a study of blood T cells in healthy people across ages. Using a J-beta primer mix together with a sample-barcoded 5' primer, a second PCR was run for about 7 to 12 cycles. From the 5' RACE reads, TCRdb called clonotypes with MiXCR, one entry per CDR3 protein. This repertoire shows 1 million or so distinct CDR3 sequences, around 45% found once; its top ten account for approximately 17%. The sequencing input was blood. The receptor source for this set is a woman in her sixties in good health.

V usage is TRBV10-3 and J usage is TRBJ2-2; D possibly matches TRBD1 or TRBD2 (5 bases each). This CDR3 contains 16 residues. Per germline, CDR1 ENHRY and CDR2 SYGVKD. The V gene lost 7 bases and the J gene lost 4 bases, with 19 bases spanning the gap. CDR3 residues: CAITSTGLVTTGELFF. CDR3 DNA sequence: TGTGCCATCACCTCAACGGGGCTAGTTACCACCGGGGAGCTGTTTTTT.

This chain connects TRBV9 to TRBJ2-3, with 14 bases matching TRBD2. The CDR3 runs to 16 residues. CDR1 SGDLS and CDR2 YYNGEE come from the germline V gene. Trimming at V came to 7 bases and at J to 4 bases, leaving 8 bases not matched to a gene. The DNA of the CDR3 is TGTGCCAGCGGCCGACTAGCGGGAGGGTTAGCAGATACGCAGTATTTT. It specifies CASGRLAGGLADTQYF. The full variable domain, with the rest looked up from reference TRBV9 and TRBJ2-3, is DSGVTQTPKHLITATGQRVTLRCSPRSGDLSVYWYQQSLDQGLQFLIQYYNGEERAKGNILERFSAQQFPDLHSELNLSSLELGDSALYFCASGRLAGGLADTQYFGPGTRLTVL.

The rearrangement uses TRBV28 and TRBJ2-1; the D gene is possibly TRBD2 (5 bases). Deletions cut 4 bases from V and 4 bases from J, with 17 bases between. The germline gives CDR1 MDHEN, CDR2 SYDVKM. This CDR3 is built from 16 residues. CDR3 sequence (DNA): TGTGCCAGCAGTTCAACGGGGTCCGCCCCTTACAATGAGCAGTTCTTC. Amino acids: CASSSTGSAPYNEQFF.

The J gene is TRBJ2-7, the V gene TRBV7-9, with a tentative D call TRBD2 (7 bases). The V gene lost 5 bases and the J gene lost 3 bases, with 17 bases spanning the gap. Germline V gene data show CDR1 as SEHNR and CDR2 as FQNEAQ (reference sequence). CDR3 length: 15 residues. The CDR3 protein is CASSVKGGAVYEQYF. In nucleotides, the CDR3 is TGTGCCAGCAGCGTAAAGGGGGGGGCAGTCTACGAGCAGTACTTC.

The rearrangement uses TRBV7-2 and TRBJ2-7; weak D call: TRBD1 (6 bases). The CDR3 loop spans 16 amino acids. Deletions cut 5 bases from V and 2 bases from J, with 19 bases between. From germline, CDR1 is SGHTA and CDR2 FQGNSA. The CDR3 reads CASSPNAGTKTYEQYF. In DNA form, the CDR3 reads TGTGCCAGCAGCCCTAACGCCGGGACAAAGACCTACGAGCAGTACTTC.

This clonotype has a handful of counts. CDR3 sequence: CSARAASGRWEETQYF. DNA of the CDR3: TGCAGTGCTAGAGCTGCTAGCGGGAGGTGGGAAGAGACCCAGTACTTC. The chain employs TRBV20-1 and TRBJ2-5; 11 nucleotides agree with TRBD2. The length of the CDR3 is 16 residues. Germline CDR1 DFQATT, CDR2 SNEGSKA (reference sequence). The V and J ends lost 1 base and 3 bases, in that order; junction bases with no gene match: 7.

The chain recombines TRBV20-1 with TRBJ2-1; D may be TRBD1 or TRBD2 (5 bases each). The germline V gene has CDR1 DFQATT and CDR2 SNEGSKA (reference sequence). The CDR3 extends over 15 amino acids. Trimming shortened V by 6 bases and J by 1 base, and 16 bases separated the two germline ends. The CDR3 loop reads CSADRDARSYNEQFF. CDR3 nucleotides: TGCAGTGCGGATCGGGACGCCCGTTCCTACAATGAGCAGTTCTTC.

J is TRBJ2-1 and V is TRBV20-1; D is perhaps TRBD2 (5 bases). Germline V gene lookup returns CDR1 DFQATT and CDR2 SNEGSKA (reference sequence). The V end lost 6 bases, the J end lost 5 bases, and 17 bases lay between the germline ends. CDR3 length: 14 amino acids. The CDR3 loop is CSAVTRLGHNEQFF. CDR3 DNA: TGCAGTGCCGTAACTAGGCTCGGGCACAATGAGCAGTTCTTC.

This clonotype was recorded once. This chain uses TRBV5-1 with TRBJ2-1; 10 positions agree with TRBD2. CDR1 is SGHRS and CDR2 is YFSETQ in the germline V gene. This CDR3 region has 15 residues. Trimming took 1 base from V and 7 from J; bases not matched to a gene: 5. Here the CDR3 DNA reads TGCGCCAGCAGCTTGCCGGGACTAGCGATGAATGAGCAGTTCTTC. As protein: CASSLPGLAMNEQFF.

The CDR3 here is CAISSREAVNTEAFF. The CDR3 DNA reads as TGTGCCATCAGTTCGCGGGAAGCCGTGAACACTGAAGCTTTCTTT. The chain is built from TRBV10-3 and TRBJ1-1; no firm D call. Trimming left V 5 bases short and J 0 bases short, with 13 bases between. CDR1 is ENHRY and CDR2 is SYGVKD in the germline V gene. This CDR3 comprises 15 residues.

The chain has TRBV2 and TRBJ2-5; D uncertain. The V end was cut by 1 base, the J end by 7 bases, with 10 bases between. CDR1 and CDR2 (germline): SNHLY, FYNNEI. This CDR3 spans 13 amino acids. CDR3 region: CASSEESPGTQYF. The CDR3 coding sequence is TGTGCCAGCAGTGAAGAGTCTCCGGGGACCCAGTACTTC.

Written as DNA, the CDR3 is TGTGCCAGCAGCCAATGGGACAGGCCCTACGAGCAGTACTTC. This encodes CASSQWDRPYEQYF. V is TRBV14 and J is TRBJ2-7; 8 bases are shared with TRBD1. This CDR3 is 14 amino acids long. Germline V gene data show CDR1 as SGHDN and CDR2 as FVKESK. The junction had 2 bases not matched to a gene; V was cut back by 2 bases and J by 2 bases.

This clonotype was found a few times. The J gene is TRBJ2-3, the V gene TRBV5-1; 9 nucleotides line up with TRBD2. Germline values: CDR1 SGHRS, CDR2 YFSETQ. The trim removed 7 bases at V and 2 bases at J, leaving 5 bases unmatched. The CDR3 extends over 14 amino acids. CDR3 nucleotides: TGCGCCAGCCAAGCGGGAGGAATCACAGATACGCAGTATTTT. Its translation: CASQAGGITDTQYF.

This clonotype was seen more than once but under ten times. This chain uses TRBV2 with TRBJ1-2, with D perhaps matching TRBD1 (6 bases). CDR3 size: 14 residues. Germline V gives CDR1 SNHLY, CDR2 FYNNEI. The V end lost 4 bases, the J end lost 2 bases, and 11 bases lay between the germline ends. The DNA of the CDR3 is TGTGCCAGCAGTGCGACAGGACAAAACTATGGCTACACCTTC. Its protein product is CASSATGQNYGYTF.

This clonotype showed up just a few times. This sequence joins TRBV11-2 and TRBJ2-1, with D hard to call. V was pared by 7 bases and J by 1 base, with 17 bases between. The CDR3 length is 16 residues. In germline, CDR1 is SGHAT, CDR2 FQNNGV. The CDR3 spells CASIPSRTESYNEQFF. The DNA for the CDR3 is TGTGCCAGCATCCCTTCGCGGACGGAATCCTACAATGAGCAGTTCTTC. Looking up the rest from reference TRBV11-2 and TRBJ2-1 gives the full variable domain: EAGVAQSPRYKIIEKRQSVAFWCNPISGHATLYWYQQILGQGPKLLIQFQNNGVVDDSQLPKDRFSAERLKGVDSTLKIQPAKLEDSAVYLCASIPSRTESYNEQFFGPGTRLTVL.

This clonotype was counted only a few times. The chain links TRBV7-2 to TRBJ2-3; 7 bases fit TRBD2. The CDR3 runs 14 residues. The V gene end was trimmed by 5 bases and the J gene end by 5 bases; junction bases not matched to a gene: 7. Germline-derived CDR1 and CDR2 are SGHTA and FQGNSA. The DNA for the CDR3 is TGTGCCAGCAGCCCGGGGCCGGGGGGAGATACGCAGTATTTT. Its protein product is CASSPGPGGDTQYF.

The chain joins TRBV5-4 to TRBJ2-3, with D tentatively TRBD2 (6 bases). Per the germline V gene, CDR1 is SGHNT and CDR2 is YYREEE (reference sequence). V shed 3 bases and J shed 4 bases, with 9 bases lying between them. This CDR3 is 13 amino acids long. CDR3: CASSSTSSDTQYF. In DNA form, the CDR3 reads TGTGCCAGCAGCTCCACTAGCTCAGATACGCAGTATTTT.

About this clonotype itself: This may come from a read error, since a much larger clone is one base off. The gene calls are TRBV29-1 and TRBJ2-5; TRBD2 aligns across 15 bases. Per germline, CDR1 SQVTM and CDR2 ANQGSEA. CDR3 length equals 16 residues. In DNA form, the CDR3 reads TGCAGCGCCCCGGGACTAGCGGGAGGTTCTCAAGGGACCCAGTACTTC. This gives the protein CSAPGLAGGSQGTQYF.

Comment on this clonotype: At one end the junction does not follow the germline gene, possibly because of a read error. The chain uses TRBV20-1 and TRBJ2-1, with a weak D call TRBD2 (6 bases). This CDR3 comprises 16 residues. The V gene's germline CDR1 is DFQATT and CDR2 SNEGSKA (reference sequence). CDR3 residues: CSARDPSGLSYNEQFF. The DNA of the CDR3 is TGCAGTGCGAGAGACCCAAGCGGGTTATCCTACAATGAGCAGTTCTTC.

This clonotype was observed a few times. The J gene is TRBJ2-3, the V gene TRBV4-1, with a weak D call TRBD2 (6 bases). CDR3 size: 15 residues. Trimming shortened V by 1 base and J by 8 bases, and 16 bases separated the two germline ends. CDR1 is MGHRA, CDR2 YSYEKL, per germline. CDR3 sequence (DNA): TGCGCCAGCAGCCAAGTAGATCATCGGAGGGGTACGCAGTATTTT. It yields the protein CASSQVDHRRGTQYF.

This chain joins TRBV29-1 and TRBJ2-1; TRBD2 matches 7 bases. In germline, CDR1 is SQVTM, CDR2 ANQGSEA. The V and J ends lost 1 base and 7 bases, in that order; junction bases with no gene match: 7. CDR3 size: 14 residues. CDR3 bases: TGCAGCGTTGAAGGCCCCGGGACTACGAATGAGCAGTTCTTC. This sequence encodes CSVEGPGTTNEQFF.

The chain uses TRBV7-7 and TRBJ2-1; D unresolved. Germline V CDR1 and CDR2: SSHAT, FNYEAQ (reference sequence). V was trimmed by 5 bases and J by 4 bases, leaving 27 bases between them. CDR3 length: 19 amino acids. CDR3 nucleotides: TGTGCCAGCAGCCCCTTTTTCGGCTCAGCCCAGATAAAATACAATGAGCAGTTCTTC. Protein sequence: CASSPFFGSAQIKYNEQFF.

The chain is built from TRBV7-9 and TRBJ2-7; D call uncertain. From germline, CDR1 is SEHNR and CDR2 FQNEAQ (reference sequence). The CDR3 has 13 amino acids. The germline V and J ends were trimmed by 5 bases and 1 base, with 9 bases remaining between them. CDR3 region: CASSVDNSYEQYF. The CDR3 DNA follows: TGTGCCAGCAGCGTAGACAATTCCTACGAGCAGTACTTC.

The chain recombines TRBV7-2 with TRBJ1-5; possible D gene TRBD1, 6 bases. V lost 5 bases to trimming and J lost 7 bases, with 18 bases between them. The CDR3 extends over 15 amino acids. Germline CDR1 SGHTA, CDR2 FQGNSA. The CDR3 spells CASSHGGGRWQPQHF. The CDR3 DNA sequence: TGTGCCAGCAGCCATGGGGGGGGCAGGTGGCAGCCCCAGCATTTT.

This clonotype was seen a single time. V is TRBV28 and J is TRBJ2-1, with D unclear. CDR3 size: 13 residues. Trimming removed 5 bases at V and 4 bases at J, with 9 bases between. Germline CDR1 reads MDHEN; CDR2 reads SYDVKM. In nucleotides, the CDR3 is TGTGCCAGCAGTGACCGACGGTACAATGAGCAGTTCTTC. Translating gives CASSDRRYNEQFF.

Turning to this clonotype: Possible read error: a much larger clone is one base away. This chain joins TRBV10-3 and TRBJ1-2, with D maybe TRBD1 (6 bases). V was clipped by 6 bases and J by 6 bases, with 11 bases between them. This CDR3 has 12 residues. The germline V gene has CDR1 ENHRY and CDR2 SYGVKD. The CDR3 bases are TGTGCCATCAGCCGAGCAGGGGATGGCTACACCTTC. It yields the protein CAISRAGDGYTF.

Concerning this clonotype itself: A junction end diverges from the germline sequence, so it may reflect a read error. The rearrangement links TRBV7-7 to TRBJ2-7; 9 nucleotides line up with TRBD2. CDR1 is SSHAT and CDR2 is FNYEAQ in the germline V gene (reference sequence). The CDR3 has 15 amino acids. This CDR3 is CASSSGLAAFDEQYF. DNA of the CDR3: TGTGCTAGCAGCTCGGGACTAGCAGCCTTCGATGAGCAGTACTTC. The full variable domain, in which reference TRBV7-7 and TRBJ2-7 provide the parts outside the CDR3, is GAGVSQSPRYKVTKRGQDVTLRCDPISSHATLYWYQQALGQGPEFLTYFNYEAQPDKSGLPSDRFSAERPEGSISTLTIQRTEQRDSAMYRCASSSGLAAFDEQYFGPGTRLTVT.

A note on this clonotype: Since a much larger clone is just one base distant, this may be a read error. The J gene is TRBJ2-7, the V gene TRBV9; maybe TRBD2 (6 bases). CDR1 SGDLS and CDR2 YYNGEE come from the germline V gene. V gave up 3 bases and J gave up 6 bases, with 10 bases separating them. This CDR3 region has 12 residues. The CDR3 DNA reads TGTGCCAGCAGCGCACGGGGAGGCGAGCAGTACTTC. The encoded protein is CASSARGGEQYF.

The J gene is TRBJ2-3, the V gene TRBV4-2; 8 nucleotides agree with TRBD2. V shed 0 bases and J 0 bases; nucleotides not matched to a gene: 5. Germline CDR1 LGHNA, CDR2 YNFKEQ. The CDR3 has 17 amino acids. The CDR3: CASSQDGAGGSTDTQYF. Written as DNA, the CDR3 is TGTGCCAGCAGCCAAGATGGTGCGGGAGGAAGCACAGATACGCAGTATTTT.

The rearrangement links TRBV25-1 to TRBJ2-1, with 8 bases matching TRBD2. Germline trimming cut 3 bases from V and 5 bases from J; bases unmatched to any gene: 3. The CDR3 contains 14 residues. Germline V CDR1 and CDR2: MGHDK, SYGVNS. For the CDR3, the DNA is TGTGCCAGCAGTGATTCGGGAGGGAACAATGAGCAGTTCTTC. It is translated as CASSDSGGNNEQFF.

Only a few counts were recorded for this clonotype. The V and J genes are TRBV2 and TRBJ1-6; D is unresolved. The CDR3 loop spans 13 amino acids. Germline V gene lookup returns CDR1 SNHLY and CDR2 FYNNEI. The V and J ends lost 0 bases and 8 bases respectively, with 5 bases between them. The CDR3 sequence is CASSEAEYSPLHF. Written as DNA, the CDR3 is TGTGCCAGCAGTGAAGCGGAGTATTCACCCCTCCACTTT.